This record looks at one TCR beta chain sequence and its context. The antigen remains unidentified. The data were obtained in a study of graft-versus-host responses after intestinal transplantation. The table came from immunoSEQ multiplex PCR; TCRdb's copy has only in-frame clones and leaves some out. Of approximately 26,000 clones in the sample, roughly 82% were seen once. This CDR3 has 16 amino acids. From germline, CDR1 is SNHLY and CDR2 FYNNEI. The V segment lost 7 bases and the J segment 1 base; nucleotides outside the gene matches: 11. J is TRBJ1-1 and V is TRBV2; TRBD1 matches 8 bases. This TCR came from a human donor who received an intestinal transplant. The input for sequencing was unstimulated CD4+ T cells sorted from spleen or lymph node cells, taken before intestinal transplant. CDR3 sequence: CASMDRVLWRNTEAFF. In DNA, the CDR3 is TGTGCCAGCATGGACAGGGTGCTATGGAGGAACACTGAAGCTTTCTTT.